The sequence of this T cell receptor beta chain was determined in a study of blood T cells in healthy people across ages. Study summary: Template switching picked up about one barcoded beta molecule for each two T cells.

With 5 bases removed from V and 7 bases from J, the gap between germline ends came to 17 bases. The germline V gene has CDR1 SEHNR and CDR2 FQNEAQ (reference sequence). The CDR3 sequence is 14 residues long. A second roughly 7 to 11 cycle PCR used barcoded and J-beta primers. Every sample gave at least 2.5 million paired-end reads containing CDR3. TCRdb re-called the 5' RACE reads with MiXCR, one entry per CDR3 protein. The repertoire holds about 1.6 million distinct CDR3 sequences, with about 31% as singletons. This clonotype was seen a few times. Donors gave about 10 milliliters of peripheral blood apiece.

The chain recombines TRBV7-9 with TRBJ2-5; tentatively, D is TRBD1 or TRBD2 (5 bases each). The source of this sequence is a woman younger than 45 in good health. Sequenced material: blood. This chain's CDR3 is CASSPLGVRGTQYF. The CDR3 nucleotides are TGTGCCAGCAGCCCCCTGGGGGTACGGGGGACCCAGTACTTC.